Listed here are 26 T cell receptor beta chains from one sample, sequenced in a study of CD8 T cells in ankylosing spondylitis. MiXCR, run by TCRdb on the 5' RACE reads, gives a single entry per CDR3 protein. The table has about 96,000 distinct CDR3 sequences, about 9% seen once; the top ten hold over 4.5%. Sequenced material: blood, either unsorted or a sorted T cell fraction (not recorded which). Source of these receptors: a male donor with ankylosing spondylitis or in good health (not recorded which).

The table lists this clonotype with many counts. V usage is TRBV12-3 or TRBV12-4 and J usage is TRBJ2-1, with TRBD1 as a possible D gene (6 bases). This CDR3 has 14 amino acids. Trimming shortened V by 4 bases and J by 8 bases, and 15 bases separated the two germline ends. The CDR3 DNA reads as TGTGCCAGCAGTTGGGCAGGGGAATACGATGAGCAGTTCTTC. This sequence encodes CASSWAGEYDEQFF.

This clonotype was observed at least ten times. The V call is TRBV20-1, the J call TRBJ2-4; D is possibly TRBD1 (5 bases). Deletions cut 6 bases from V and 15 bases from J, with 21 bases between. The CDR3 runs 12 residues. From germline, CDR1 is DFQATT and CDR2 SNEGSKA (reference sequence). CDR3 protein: CSASKPMDIGYF. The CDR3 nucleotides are TGCAGTGCCTCTAAACCTATGGACATTGGGTACTTC.

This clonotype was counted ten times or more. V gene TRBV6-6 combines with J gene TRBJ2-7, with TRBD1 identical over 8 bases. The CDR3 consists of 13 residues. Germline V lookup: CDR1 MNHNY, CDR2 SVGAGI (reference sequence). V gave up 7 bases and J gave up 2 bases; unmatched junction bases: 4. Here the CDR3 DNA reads TGTGCCAGCAACCGGGACAGGACCTACGAGCAGTACTTC. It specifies CASNRDRTYEQYF.

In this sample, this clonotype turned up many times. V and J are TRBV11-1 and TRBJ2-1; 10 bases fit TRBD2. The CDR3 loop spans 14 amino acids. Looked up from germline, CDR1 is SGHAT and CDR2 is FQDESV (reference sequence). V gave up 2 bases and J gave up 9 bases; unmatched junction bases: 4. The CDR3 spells CASSLSGGATEQFF. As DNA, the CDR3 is TGTGCCAGCAGCTTAAGCGGGGGGGCCACTGAGCAGTTCTTC.

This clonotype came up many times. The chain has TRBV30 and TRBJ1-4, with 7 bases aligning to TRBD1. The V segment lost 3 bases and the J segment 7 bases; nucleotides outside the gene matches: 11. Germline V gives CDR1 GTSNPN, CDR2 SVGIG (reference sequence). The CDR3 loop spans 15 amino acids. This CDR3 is CAWSGGTGVAEKLFF. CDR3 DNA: TGTGCCTGGAGCGGGGGAACAGGGGTGGCTGAAAAACTGTTTTTT.

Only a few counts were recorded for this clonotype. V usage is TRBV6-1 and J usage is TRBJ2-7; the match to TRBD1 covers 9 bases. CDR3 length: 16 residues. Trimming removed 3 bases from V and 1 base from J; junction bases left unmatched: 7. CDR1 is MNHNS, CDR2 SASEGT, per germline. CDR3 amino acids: CASSESDRGLSYEQYF. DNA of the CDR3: TGTGCCAGCAGTGAGTCGGACAGGGGACTTTCCTACGAGCAGTACTTC.

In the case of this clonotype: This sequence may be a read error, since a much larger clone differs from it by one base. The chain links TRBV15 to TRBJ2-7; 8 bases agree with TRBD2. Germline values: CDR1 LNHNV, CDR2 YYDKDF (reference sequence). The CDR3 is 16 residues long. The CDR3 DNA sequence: TGTGTCACCAGCGATCCTCCGCTAGCGGGCTCCTACGAGCAGTACTTC. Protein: CVTSDPPLAGSYEQYF.

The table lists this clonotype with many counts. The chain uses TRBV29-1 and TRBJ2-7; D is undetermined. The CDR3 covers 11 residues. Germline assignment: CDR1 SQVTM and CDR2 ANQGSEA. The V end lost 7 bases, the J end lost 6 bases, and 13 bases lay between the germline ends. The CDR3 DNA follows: TGCAGCGGGTTGAAGGTCGGCGAGCAGTACTTC. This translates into CSGLKVGEQYF.

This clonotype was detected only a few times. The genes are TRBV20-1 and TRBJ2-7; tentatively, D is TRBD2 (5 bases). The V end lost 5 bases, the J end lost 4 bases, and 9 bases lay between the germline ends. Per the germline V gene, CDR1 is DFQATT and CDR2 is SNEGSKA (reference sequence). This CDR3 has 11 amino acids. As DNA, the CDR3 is TGCAGTGCTTGGACTGCATACGAGCAGTACTTC. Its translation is CSAWTAYEQYF.

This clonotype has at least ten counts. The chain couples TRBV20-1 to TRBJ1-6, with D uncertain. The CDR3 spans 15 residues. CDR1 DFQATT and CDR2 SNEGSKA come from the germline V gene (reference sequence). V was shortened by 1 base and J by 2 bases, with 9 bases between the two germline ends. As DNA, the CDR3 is TGCAGTGCTAGAGTTGGGGAAGCCTATAATTCACCCCTCCACTTT. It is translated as CSARVGEAYNSPLHF.

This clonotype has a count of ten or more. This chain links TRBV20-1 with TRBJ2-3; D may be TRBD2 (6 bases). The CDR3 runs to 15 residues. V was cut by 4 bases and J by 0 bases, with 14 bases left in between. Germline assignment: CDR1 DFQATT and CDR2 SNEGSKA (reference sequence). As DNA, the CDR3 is TGCAGTGCTAATCTTCGGGGGAGAAGCACAGATACGCAGTATTTT. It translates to CSANLRGRSTDTQYF.

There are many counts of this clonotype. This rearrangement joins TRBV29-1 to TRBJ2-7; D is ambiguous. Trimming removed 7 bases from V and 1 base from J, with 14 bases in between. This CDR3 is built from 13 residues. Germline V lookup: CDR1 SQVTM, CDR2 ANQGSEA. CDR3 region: CSATVSGSYEQYF. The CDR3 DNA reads TGCAGCGCCACCGTGTCGGGTTCCTACGAGCAGTACTTC.

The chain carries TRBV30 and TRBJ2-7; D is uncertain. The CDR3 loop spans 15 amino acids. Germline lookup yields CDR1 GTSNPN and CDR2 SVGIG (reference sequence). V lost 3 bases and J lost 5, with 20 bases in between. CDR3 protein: CAWSGRRSLLDEQYF. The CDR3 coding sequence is TGTGCCTGGAGCGGGCGTAGATCTCTCTTGGACGAGCAGTACTTC.

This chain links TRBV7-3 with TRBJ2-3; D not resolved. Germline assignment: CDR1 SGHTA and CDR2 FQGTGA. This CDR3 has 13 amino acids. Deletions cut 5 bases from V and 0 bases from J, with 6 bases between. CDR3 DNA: TGTGCCAGCAGCCCGACTAGCACAGATACGCAGTATTTT. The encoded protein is CASSPTSTDTQYF. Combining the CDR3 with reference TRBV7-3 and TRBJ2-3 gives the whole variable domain GAGVSQTPSNKVTEKGKYVELRCDPISGHTALYWYRQSLGQGPEFLIYFQGTGAADDSGLPNDRFFAVRPEGSVSTLKIQRTERGDSAVYLCASSPTSTDTQYFGPGTRLTVL.

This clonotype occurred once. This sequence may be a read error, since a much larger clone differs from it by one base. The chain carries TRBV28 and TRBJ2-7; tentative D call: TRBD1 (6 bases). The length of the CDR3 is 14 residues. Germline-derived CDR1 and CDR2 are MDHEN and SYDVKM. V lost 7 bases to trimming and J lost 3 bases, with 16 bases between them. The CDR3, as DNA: TGTGCCAGCACCAGGACAGTAGAAGACTACGAGCAGTACTTC. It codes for CASTRTVEDYEQYF.

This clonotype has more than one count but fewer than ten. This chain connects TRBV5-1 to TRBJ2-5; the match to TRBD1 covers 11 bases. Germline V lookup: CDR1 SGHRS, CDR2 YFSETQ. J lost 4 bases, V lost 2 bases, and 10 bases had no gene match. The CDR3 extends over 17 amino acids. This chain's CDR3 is CASSLGQGAPRTETQYF. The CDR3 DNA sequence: TGCGCCAGCAGCTTAGGACAGGGGGCCCCGAGGACAGAGACCCAGTACTTC.

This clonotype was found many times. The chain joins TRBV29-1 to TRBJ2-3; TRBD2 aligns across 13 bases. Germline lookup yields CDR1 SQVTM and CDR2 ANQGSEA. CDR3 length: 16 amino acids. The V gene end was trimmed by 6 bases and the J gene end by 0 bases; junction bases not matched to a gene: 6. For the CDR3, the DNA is TGCAGCGTCCCAGGACTAGCGGGGGCTAGCACAGATACGCAGTATTTT. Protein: CSVPGLAGASTDTQYF.

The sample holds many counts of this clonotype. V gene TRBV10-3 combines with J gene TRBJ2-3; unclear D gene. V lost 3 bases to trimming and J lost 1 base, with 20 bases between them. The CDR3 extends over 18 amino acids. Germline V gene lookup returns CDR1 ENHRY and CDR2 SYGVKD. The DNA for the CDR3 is TGTGCCATCAGTGATCCGGCTCAGGCCTCCTTGGGCACAGATACGCAGTATTTT. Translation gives CAISDPAQASLGTDTQYF.

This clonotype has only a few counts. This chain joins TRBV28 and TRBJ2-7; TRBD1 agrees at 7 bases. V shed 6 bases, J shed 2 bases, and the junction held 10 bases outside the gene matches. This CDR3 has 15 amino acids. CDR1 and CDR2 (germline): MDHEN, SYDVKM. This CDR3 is CASRHPGQPAYEQYF. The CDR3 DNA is TGTGCCAGCAGACACCCGGGACAGCCTGCCTACGAGCAGTACTTC.

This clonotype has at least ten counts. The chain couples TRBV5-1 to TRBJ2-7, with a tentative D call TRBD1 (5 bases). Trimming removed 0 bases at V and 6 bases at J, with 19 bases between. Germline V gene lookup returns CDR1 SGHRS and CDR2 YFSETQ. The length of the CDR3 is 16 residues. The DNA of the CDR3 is TGCGCCAGCAGCTTGGACGGTTCGGCAGGGCTTGGCGAGCAGTACTTC. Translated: CASSLDGSAGLGEQYF.

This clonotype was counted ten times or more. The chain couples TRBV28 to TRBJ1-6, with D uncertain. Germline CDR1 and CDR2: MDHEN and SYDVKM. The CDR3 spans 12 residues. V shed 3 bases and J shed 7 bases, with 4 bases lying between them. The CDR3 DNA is TGTGCCAGCAGTTTGCGGAATTCACCCCTCCACTTT. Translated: CASSLRNSPLHF.

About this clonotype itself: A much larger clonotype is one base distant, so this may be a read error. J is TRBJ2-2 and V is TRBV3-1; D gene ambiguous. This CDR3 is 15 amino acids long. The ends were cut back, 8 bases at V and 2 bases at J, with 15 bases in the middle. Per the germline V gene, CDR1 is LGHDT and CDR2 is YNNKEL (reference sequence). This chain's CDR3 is CASCPILLNTGELFF. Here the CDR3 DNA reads TGTGCCAGCTGCCCTATCTTACTCAACACCGGGGAGCTGTTTTTT.

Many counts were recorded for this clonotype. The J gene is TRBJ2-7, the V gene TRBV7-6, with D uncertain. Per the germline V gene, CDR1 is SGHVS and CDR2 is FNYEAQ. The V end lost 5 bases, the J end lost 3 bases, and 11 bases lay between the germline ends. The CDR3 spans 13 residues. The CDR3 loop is CASSPLTRYEQYF. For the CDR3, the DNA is TGTGCCAGCAGCCCTCTGACTCGCTACGAGCAGTACTTC.

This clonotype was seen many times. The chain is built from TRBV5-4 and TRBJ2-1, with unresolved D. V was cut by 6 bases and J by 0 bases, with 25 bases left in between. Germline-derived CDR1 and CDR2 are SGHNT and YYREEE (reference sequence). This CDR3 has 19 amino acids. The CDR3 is CASNSEDHFSSISYNEQFF. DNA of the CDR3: TGTGCCAGCAACTCAGAAGATCACTTTTCCAGTATCTCCTACAATGAGCAGTTCTTC.

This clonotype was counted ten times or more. CDR3 sequence (DNA): TGTGCCAGCAGCGAGGGGGGGGTACAAGAGACCCAGTACTTC. Its protein product is CASSEGGVQETQYF. The rearrangement uses TRBV2 and TRBJ2-5; maybe TRBD2 (7 bases). CDR1 is SNHLY and CDR2 is FYNNEI in the germline V gene. V was clipped by 6 bases and J by 2 bases, with 13 bases between them. CDR3 size: 14 residues. The entire variable domain, with the rest obtained from reference TRBV2 and TRBJ2-5, is as follows: EPEVTQTPSHQVTQMGQEVILRCVPISNHLYFYWYRQILGQKVEFLVSFYNNEISEKSEIFDDQFSVERPDGSNFTLKIRSTKLEDSAMYFCASSEGGVQETQYFGPGTRLLVL.

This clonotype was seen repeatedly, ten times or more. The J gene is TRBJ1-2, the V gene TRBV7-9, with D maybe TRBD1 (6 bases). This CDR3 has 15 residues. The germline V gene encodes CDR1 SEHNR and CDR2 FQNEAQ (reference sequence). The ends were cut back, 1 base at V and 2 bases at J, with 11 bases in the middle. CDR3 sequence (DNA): TGTGCCAGCAGCTTAGTAGGGACAATGAACTATGGCTACACCTTC. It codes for CASSLVGTMNYGYTF.